This record covers a single T cell receptor (beta chain). Its antigen is as yet unknown. The sample belongs to a study of cytomegalovirus exposure and HLA in healthy donors. As for the study in general: Among 150 million to 200 million T cells, an earlier analysis found roughly 100 million unique TCR beta sequences. Findings and limits, study-wide: A later analysis found most CMV-associated TCR beta chains apparently HLA-restricted.

There are 16 residues in the CDR3. The junction had 1 base not matched to a gene; V was cut back by 0 bases and J by 4 bases. Per germline, CDR1 SGDLS and CDR2 YYNGEE. The PCR ran on 60 Vbeta and 13 Jbeta primers. In the source study's methods: Roughly 10 million shared chains were among the about 80 million unique TCR beta chains that a later analysis counted. Profiled with immunoSEQ multiplex PCR; TCRdb holds only in-frame clones, not every one. Clonal size and the V and J genes are those of that table, whereas D and trimming came from the DNA. The table shows over 150,000 clones, with more than 60% occurring only once.

The chain joins TRBV9 to TRBJ2-1; 13 bases agree with TRBD2. The sequence was obtained from a woman aged 40 to 55 in good health and CMV-seronegative. The sample was PBMCs. This CDR3 reads CASSVGLAGGYNEQFF. The CDR3 coding sequence is TGTGCCAGCAGCGTAGGACTAGCGGGGGGATACAATGAGCAGTTCTTC.